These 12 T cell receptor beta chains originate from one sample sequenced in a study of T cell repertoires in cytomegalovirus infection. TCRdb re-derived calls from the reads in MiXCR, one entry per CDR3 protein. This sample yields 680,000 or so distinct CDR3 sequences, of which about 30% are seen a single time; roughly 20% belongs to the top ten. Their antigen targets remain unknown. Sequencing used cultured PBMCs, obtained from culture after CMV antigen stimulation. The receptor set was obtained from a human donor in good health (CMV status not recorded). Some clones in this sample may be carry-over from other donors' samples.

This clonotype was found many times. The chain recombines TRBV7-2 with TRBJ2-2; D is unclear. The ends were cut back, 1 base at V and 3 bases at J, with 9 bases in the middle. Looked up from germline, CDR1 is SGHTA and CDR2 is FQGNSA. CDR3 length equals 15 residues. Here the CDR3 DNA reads TGTGCCAGCAGCTTAGTCGTGATGGACACCGGGGAGCTGTTTTTT. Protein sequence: CASSLVVMDTGELFF.

In DNA form, the CDR3 reads TGTGCCATCAGTGATGAGGGGGGAGGGCAAGAGACCCAGTACTTC. Encoded protein: CAISDEGGGQETQYF. The chain links TRBV10-3 to TRBJ2-5, with D possibly TRBD2 on 7 matching bases. Germline CDR1 and CDR2: ENHRY and SYGVKD. This CDR3 is built from 15 residues. Trimming cost V 3 bases and J 2 bases, with 13 bases left between them.

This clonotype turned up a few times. The CDR3 DNA sequence: TGCAGTGCCACCCTTAGCGGGAGGGGACATCATGAGCAGTTCTTC. This codes for CSATLSGRGHHEQFF. The genes are TRBV20-1 and TRBJ2-1; 11 nucleotides agree with TRBD2. The trim removed 6 bases at V and 8 bases at J, leaving 12 bases unmatched. Germline CDR1 DFQATT, CDR2 SNEGSKA (reference sequence). The CDR3 has 15 residues.

The CDR3 DNA reads as TGCAGTGCTAGGGTATCCAGTGCTTATAATGGCTACACCTTC. Its protein is CSARVSSAYNGYTF. The V and J genes are TRBV20-1 and TRBJ1-2, with D hard to call. Germline assignment: CDR1 DFQATT and CDR2 SNEGSKA (reference sequence). The CDR3 length is 14 residues. Trimming cost V 3 bases and J 6 bases, with 17 bases left between them.

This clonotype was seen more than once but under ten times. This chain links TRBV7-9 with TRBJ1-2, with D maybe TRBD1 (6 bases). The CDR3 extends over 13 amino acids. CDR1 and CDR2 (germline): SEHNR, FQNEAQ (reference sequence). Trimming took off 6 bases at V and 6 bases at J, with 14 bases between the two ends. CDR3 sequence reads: CASRRGLQNGYTF. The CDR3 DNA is TGTGCCAGCAGGCGGGGGCTTCAGAATGGCTACACCTTC.

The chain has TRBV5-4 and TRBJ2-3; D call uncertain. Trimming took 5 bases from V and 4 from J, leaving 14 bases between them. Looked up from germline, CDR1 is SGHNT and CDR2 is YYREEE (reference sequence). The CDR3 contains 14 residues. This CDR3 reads CASSQSELADTQYF. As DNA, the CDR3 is TGTGCCAGCAGTCAGAGTGAGCTGGCAGATACGCAGTATTTT.

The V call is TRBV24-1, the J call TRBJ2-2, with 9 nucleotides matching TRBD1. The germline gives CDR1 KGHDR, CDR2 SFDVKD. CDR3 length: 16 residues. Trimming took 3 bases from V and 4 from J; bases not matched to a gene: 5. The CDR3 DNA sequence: TGTGCCACCAGTGATACCGGGACAGGGTCCACCGGGGAGCTGTTTTTT. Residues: CATSDTGTGSTGELFF.

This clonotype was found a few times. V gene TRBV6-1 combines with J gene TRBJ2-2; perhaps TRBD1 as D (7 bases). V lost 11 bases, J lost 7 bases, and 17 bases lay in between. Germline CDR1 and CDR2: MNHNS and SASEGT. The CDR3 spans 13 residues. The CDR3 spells CAAAQGGNGELFF. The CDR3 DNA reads TGTGCCGCAGCTCAGGGGGGTAACGGGGAGCTGTTTTTT.

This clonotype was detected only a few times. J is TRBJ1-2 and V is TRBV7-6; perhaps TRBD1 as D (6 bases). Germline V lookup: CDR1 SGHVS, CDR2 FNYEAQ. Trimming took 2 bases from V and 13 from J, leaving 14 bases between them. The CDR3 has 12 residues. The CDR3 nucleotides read TGTGCCAGCAGCTTAAGGGGGGCCCTTTTCACCTTC. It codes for CASSLRGALFTF.

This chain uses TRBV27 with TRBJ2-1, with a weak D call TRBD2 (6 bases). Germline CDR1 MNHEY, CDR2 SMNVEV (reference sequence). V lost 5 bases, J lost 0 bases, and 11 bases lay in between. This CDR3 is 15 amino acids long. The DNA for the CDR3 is TGTGCCAGCAGTCTTAGCGGCAACTCCTACAATGAGCAGTTCTTC. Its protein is CASSLSGNSYNEQFF.

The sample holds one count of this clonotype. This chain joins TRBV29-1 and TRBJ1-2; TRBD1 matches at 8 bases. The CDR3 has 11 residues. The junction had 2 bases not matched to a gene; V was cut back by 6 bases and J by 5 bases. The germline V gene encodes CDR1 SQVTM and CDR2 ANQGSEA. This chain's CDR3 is CSVQGAYGYTF. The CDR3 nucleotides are TGCAGCGTCCAGGGGGCGTATGGCTACACCTTC.

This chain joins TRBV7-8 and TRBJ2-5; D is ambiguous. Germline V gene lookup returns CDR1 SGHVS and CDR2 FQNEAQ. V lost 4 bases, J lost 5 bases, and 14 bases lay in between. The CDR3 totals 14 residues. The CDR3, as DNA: TGTGCCAGCAGCTCCCAACTTCCCCGGGAGACCCAGTACTTC. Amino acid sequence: CASSSQLPRETQYF.